The clone carrying this T cell receptor (beta chain) appeared a few times. Its antigen is currently unknown. The data are from a study of identical twins. A universal primer site was created by template switching, with the cDNA bearing unique molecular identifiers. One entry per CDR3 protein results from TCRdb running MiXCR on the 5' RACE reads. The data hold approximately 550,000 distinct CDR3 sequences, with about a fifth observed a single time. Study-wide findings and caveats: Out-of-frame alpha sequences common to twins were enriched for low generation probability. Abundant beta clonotypes from cord blood had fewer insertions, unlike memory repertoires, which showed none.

V dropped 5 bases and J dropped 6; count of bases not matched to a gene: 4. The germline V gene has CDR1 SGHTA and CDR2 FQGTGA. This CDR3 region has 15 residues. The same sample was also used in a study of yellow fever vaccine responses in identical twins.

This sequence was found in a woman aged 18-30 years in good health. The genes are TRBV7-3 and TRBJ2-1, with 13 positions matching TRBD2. Sequenced sample: CD4+ T cells sorted from blood. The CDR3 here is CASSQGLAGINEQFF. For the CDR3, the DNA is TGTGCCAGCAGCCAGGGACTAGCGGGAATCAATGAGCAGTTCTTC.